These 16 T cell receptor beta chains came from one sample sequenced in a study of blood T cell repertoires in COVID-19. The protocol was immunoSEQ multiplex PCR, while the TCRdb copy is restricted to in-frame clones and leaves out a portion. The sample shows over 120,000 clones, over 70% of them seen only once. The sequenced sample consisted of peripheral blood. These receptors were collected from a woman aged 45-60 years with acute or convalescent COVID-19.

This clone was seen more than once but under ten times. The chain combines TRBV7-8 with TRBJ1-3, with D perhaps matching TRBD1 (5 bases). This CDR3 region has 16 residues. In germline, CDR1 is SGHVS, CDR2 FQNEAQ. Trimming cost V 5 bases and J 0 bases, with 14 bases left between them. The CDR3 nucleotides are TGTGCCAGCAGCGCGGTGGACATCCCCTCTGGAAACACCATATATTTT. Translating gives CASSAVDIPSGNTIYF.

The chain links TRBV27 to TRBJ2-7; 7 bases align to TRBD1. The CDR3 extends over 15 amino acids. The germline gives CDR1 MNHEY, CDR2 SMNVEV (reference sequence). Unmatched junction bases numbered 10, after V lost 2 bases and J lost 6 bases. CDR3 region: CASSLDRARTGEQYF. In nucleotides, the CDR3 is TGTGCCAGCAGTTTAGACAGGGCCAGAACCGGCGAGCAGTACTTC.

The chain uses TRBV5-6 and TRBJ2-1; 8 bases align to TRBD2. V dropped 5 bases and J dropped 9; count of bases not matched to a gene: 7. CDR3 length: 13 amino acids. Germline values: CDR1 SGHDT, CDR2 YYEEEE. The CDR3 protein is CASRGLDVSEQFF. DNA for the CDR3: TGTGCCAGCAGGGGACTAGACGTCAGTGAGCAGTTCTTC.

The chain uses TRBV6-6 and TRBJ2-7; D perhaps matches TRBD2 (5 bases). V dropped 0 bases and J dropped 7 bases, with 10 bases sitting between them. Germline CDR1 reads MNHNY; CDR2 reads SVGAGI (reference sequence). The CDR3 consists of 13 residues. In DNA form, the CDR3 reads TGTGCCAGCAGTTACTCCACGGGAAAGGAGCAGTACTTC. Protein product: CASSYSTGKEQYF.

The chain uses TRBV6-1 and TRBJ1-6; possibly TRBD1 for D (6 bases). Germline V gene data show CDR1 as MNHNS and CDR2 as SASEGT. The CDR3 runs to 15 residues. Trimming took 2 bases from V and 5 from J, leaving 10 bases between them. CDR3 loop: CASSELGANNSPLHF. The CDR3 region has the DNA TGTGCCAGCAGTGAACTGGGGGCGAATAATTCACCCCTCCACTTT.

The chain uses TRBV2 and TRBJ1-1; D unclear. This CDR3 has 14 amino acids. Germline CDR1 reads SNHLY; CDR2 reads FYNNEI. V lost 4 bases, J lost 6 bases, and 15 bases lay in between. CDR3 in amino acids: CASSVRLSNSEAFF. The CDR3 DNA follows: TGTGCCAGCAGTGTACGACTTAGCAATTCTGAAGCTTTCTTT.

The V gene is TRBV4-1, the J gene TRBJ2-1; TRBD1 might be the D (5 bases). The V end was cut by 4 bases, the J end by 1 base, with 20 bases between. There are 18 residues in the CDR3. The V gene's germline CDR1 is MGHRA and CDR2 YSYEKL. Here the CDR3 DNA reads TGCGCCAGCAGCCCAGGGATCCTTTTGGTAATTTCCTACAATGAGCAGTTCTTC. Its translation: CASSPGILLVISYNEQFF.

The CDR3 protein is CASSGHTGELFF. CDR3 sequence (DNA): TGTGCCAGCAGCGGTCATACCGGGGAGCTGTTTTTT. The chain joins TRBV6-4 to TRBJ2-2; D call uncertain. V was cut by 6 bases and J by 5 bases, with 7 bases left in between. The CDR3 is made up of 12 amino acids. From germline, CDR1 is MRHNA and CDR2 SNTAGT.

This rearrangement joins TRBV27 to TRBJ2-7, with 10 bases aligning to TRBD2. The V gene's germline CDR1 is MNHEY and CDR2 SMNVEV (reference sequence). The CDR3 contains 17 residues. V lost 6 bases and J lost 2; bases outside the gene matches: 13. This chain's CDR3 is CASRTGTSVPPTYEQYF. CDR3 coding DNA: TGTGCCAGCAGAACTGGGACTAGCGTGCCCCCAACCTACGAGCAGTACTTC.

The genes are TRBV4-1 and TRBJ2-2, with a possible D match to TRBD2 (6 bases). Germline V gene lookup returns CDR1 MGHRA and CDR2 YSYEKL. Trimming left V 6 bases short and J 7 bases short, with 12 bases between. The CDR3 extends over 13 amino acids. CDR3 protein: CASRPGRDGELFF. The CDR3 DNA reads TGCGCCAGCAGACCCGGGAGAGACGGGGAGCTGTTTTTT.

The chain carries TRBV3-1 (or the pseudogene TRBV3-2) and TRBJ1-5, with D perhaps matching TRBD1 (5 bases). The V gene lost 1 base and the J gene lost 0 bases, with 7 bases spanning the gap. CDR3 size: 15 residues. The germline V gene has CDR1 LGHDT and CDR2 YNNKEL (reference sequence). The CDR3 nucleotides read TGTGCCAGCAGCCAAGGGACAATTAGCAATCAGCCCCAGCATTTT. It codes for CASSQGTISNQPQHF.

This chain joins TRBV25-1 and TRBJ2-5, with TRBD2 as a possible D gene (6 bases). The CDR3 extends over 11 amino acids. V gave up 11 bases and J gave up 5 bases, with 12 bases separating them. CDR1 and CDR2 (germline): MGHDK, SYGVNS. Here the CDR3 reads CAVGGWETQYF. The DNA of the CDR3 is TGTGCCGTCGGGGGTTGGGAGACCCAGTACTTC.

The V call is TRBV15, the J call TRBJ1-5; possibly TRBD1 for D (6 bases). With 3 bases removed from V and 1 base from J, the gap between germline ends came to 13 bases. The CDR3 spans 16 residues. The germline V gene encodes CDR1 LNHNV and CDR2 YYDKDF (reference sequence). The CDR3 sequence is CATSRVKGESNQPQHF. CDR3 in DNA: TGTGCCACCAGCAGGGTCAAGGGGGAAAGCAATCAGCCCCAGCATTTT.

This clone was recorded once. J is TRBJ2-1 and V is TRBV5-1; the match to TRBD1 covers 10 bases. Per the germline V gene, CDR1 is SGHRS and CDR2 is YFSETQ. The CDR3 has 16 amino acids. Trimming took 1 base from V and 9 from J; bases not matched to a gene: 10. CDR3 sequence: CASSLNTGTGVGEQFF. The CDR3 DNA is TGCGCCAGCAGCTTGAATACCGGGACAGGGGTGGGTGAGCAGTTCTTC.

The rearrangement joins TRBV6-5 to TRBJ1-2; D unresolved. Germline CDR1 is MNHEY and CDR2 is SVGAGI. V was trimmed by 6 bases and J by 2 bases, leaving 13 bases between them. The CDR3 runs to 14 residues. CDR3 amino acids: CASRLLRSNYGYTF. Written as DNA, the CDR3 is TGTGCCAGCAGGCTCCTTCGGTCGAACTATGGCTACACCTTC.

The rearrangement joins TRBV5-4 to TRBJ2-7, with 7 bases that match TRBD1. The CDR3 consists of 14 residues. The germline gives CDR1 SGHNT, CDR2 YYREEE (reference sequence). The V and J ends lost 3 bases and 3 bases, in that order; junction bases with no gene match: 6. The CDR3 reads CASSSGTDIYEQYF. The CDR3 nucleotides read TGTGCCAGCAGCTCCGGGACAGACATCTACGAGCAGTACTTC. Full variable domain (rest looked up from reference TRBV5-4 and TRBJ2-7): ETGVTQSPTHLIKTRGQQVTLRCSSQSGHNTVSWYQQALGQGPQFIFQYYREEENGRGNFPPRFSGLQFPNYSSELNVNALELDDSALYLCASSSGTDIYEQYFGPGTRLTVT.